What follows describes a single T cell receptor (beta chain). No antigen is known for it. It has no much larger one-base neighbor in the sample; base qualities were not kept. The cysteine opens and the phenylalanine closes a CDR3 of 16 amino acids. Only the CDR3 DNA stays, 48 bases, in frame from base 1. Via the germline V gene (reference sequence), CDR1 is DFQATT and CDR2 SNEGSKA. Deletion took 0 bases off V and 0 bases off J, with a span of 12 bases between the germline ends. The sample comes from a study of T-cell reconstitution after alpha-beta-depleted transplantation in children (dated by TCRdb to the mid-2010s). In terms of the full investigation: Using TCR repertoire profiling, the study followed T-cell immune reconstitution in a quantitative way in children after TCRalphabeta/CD19-depleted allogeneic hematopoietic cell transplantation.

Library construction relied on PCR. Sequenced using an Illumina HiSeq 2500. Molecular barcoding was employed in the preparation of TCR libraries, with unique molecular identifiers being used to normalize TCRbeta repertoire quantification. Through fastp at Q25 and MiXCR, TCRdb rebuilt clones from the public reads, retaining in-frame beta chains. Identical CDR3 protein sequences are pooled into one entry, listed with their most common genes and DNA. The sample table records about 110,000 distinct CDR3 sequences; approximately 6.9% of these occur just once. The ten top clones hold roughly 24% of the sample. General conclusions and limits of the study: The high TCRbeta diversity at day 60 in some patients was ascribed to recipient T cells and intrathymic progenitors that had survived conditioning. Over the following months the frequencies of hyperexpanded clones went down, and after one year T-cell counts and TCRbeta diversity were mostly credited to newly produced T cells. Apparently early alphabetaT-cell count recovery about two months after transplant reportedly relied on only several hundred rapidly expanded clones derived from non-depleted graft cells.

According to the study, the label for this sample's treatment or condition signals: allogeneic hematopoietic cell transplantation with graft depleted of TCRalphabeta T cells and CD19 B cells. The children who served as transplant recipients had been given grafts of TCRalphabeta/CD19-depleted allogeneic hematopoietic cells. The input for sequencing was PBMCs, mostly from graft donor cells, taken 360 days after TCRalphabeta/CD19-depleted stem cell transplant. The TCR was taken from a male patient aged 2 to 10 who had a stem cell transplant for acute lymphoblastic leukemia, so the T cells may come from the graft donor. This receptor chain uses TRBV20-1 and TRBJ2-1; confidence is insufficient to name the D gene. The CDR3 sequence is CSARDYRSSSYNEQFF. The nucleotides are TGCAGTGCTAGAGATTACCGATCGAGCTCCTACAATGAGCAGTTCTTC.